This TCR beta chain was captured in a study of T cell responses to AZD1222 COVID-19 vaccine. Findings and limits, study-wide: Spike was spanned by vaccine-associated CD4 TCRs, with dominance at 160-218 and 743-854. At baseline, seropositivity was found in only a handful of AZD1222 recipients. Nearly half of spike-specific TCRs reportedly target variant regions that are unmutated in the B.1.351 and B.1.1.7 variants. No repertoire was sampled before or during the peak T cell response, only after it.

With respect to this clone: Its matching antigen is unknown.

Libraries were prepared by immunoSEQ multiplex PCR; TCRdb keeps only in-frame clonotypes and omits some of them. The sample holds over 100,000 clones, 70% to 90% seen once. This specimen consisted of peripheral blood, obtained on day 0 of AZD1222 vaccination. This TCR derives from an adult in good health.

CDR3 sequence (DNA): TGTGCCACCAGTGATAAGAGCACAGATACGCAGTATTTT. It specifies CATSDKSTDTQYF. This sequence joins TRBV24-1 and TRBJ2-3; D gene unclear. This CDR3 contains 13 residues. The germline gives CDR1 KGHDR, CDR2 SFDVKD. Trimming shortened V by 3 bases and J by 0 bases, and 3 bases separated the two germline ends.